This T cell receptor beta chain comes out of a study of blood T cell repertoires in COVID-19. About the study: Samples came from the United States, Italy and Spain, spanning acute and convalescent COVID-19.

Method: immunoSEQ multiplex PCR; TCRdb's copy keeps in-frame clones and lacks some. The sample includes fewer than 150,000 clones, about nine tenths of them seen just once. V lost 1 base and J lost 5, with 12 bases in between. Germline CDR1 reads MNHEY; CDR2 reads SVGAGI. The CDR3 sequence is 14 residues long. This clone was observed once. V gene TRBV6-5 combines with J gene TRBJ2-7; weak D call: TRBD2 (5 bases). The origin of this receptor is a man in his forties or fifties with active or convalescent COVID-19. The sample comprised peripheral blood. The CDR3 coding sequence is TGTGCCAGCAGTTACTTCCTGGGGAGCCACGAGCAGTACTTC. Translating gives CASSYFLGSHEQYF.